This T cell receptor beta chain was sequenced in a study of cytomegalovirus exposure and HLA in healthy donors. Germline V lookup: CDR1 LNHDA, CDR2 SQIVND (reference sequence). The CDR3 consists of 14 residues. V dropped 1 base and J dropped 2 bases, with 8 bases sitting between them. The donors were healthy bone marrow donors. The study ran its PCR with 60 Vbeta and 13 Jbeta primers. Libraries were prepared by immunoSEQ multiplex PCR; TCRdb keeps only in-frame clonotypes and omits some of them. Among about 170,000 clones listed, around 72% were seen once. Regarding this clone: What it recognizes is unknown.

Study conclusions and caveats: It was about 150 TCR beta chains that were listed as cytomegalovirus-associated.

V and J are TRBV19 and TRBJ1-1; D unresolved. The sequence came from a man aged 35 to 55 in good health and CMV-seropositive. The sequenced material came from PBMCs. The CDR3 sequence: CASSIAPRNTEAFF. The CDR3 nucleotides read TGTGCCAGTAGTATAGCCCCCAGAAACACTGAAGCTTTCTTT.